This entry describes one T cell receptor beta chain. This entry is derived from a study of blood T cell repertoires in COVID-19. Profiled with immunoSEQ multiplex PCR; TCRdb holds only in-frame clones, not every one. The repertoire includes approximately 250,000 clones, about 91% of them detected once, and 2.8% sits in the top ten. This study enrolled people aged 18 to 89 from 20 to 25 US geographic areas. Someone with COVID-19 had been met by exposed participants within 2 weeks before study entry. The CDR3 runs 16 residues. CDR1 SGDLS and CDR2 YYNGEE come from the germline V gene. V lost 4 bases, J lost 2 bases, and 6 bases stayed unmatched.

V is TRBV9 and J is TRBJ2-3; TRBD2 matches at 11 bases. Material for sequencing was PBMCs or T cells enriched from blood (not recorded which). The clonotype was recovered from a man aged 35-49 years who had been exposed to COVID-19. In DNA, the CDR3 is TGTGCCAGCAGCACCGGGACTAGCGGATACACAGATACGCAGTATTTT. It encodes CASSTGTSGYTDTQYF. Variable domain in full (rest from reference TRBV9 and TRBJ2-3): DSGVTQTPKHLITATGQRVTLRCSPRSGDLSVYWYQQSLDQGLQFLIQYYNGEERAKGNILERFSAQQFPDLHSELNLSSLELGDSALYFCASSTGTSGYTDTQYFGPGTRLTVL.